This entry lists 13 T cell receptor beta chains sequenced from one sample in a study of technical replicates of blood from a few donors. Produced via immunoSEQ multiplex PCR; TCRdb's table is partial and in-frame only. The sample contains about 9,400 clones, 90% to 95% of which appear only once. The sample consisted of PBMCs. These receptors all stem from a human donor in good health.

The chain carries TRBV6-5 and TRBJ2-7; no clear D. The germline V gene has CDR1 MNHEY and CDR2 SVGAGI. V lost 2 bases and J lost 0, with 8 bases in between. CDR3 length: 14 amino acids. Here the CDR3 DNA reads TGTGCCAGCAGTTACGTAGTCTCCTCCTACGAGCAGTACTTC. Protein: CASSYVVSSYEQYF.

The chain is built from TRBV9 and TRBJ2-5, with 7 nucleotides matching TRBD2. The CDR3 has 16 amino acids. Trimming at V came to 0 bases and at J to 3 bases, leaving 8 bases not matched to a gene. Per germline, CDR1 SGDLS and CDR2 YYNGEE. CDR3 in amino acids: CASSVASMAGEETQYF. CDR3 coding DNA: TGTGCCAGCAGCGTAGCATCGATGGCGGGAGAAGAGACCCAGTACTTC.

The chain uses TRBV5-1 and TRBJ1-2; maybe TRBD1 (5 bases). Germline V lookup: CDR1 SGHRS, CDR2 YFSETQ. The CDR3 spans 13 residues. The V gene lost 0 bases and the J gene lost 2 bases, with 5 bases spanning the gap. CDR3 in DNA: TGCGCCAGCAGCTTGGAGGGGAACTATGGCTACACCTTC. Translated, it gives CASSLEGNYGYTF.

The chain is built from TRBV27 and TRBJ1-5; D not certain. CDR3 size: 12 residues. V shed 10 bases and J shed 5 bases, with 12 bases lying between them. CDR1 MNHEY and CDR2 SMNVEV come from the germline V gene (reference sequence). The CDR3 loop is CAIGRQYQPQHF. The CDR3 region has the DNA TGTGCCATAGGGAGGCAGTATCAGCCCCAGCATTTT.

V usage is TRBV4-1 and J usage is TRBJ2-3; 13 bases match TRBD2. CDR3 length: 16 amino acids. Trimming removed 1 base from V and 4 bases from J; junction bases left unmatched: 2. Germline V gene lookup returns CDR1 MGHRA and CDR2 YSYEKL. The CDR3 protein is CASSQVGLAGADTQYF. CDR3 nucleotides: TGCGCCAGCAGCCAAGTTGGACTAGCGGGAGCAGATACGCAGTATTTT.

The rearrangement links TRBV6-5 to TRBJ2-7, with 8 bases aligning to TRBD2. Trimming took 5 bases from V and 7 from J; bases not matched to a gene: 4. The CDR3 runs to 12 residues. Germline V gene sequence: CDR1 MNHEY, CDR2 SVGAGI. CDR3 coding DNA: TGTGCCAGCAGTACTTTAGCGGGAGAGCAGTACTTC. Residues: CASSTLAGEQYF.

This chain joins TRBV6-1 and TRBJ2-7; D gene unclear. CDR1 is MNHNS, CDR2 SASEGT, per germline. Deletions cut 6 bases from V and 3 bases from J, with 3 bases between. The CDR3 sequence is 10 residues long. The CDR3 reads CASSFYEQYF. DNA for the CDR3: TGTGCCAGCAGCTTCTACGAGCAGTACTTC.

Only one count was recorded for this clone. CDR3 loop: CTSSPRLEGDTGELFF. CDR3 DNA sequence: TGCACCAGCAGCCCGAGACTAGAAGGGGACACCGGGGAGCTGTTTTTT. The gene calls are TRBV1 and TRBJ2-2; the D call of TRBD2 is as the table states it, not checked on the DNA. TRBV1 is given as a pseudogene. The CDR3 consists of 16 residues.

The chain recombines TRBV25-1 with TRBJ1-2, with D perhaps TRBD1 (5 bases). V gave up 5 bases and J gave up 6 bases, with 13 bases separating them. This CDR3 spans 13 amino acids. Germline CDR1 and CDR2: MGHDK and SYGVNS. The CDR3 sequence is CASSKTERNGYTF. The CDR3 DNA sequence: TGTGCCAGCAGTAAGACAGAAAGAAATGGCTACACCTTC.

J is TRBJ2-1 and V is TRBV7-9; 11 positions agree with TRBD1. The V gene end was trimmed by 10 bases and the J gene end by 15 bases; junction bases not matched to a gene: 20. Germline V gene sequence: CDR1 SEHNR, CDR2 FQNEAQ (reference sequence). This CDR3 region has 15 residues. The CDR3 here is CAIELFYEMGTGGFF. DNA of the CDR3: TGTGCCATCGAGCTTTTCTATGAGATGGGGACAGGGGGGTTCTTC.

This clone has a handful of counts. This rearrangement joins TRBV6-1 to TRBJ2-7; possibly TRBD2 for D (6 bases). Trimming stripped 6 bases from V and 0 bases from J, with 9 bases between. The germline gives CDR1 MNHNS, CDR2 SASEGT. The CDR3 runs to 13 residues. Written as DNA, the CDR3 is TGTGCCAGCAGAGAGGGACTCTCCTACGAGCAGTACTTC. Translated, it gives CASREGLSYEQYF.

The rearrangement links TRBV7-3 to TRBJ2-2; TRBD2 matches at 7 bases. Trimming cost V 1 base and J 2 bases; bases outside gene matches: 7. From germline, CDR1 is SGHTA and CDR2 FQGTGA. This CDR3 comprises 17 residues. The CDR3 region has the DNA TGTGCCAGCAGCTTAAGGAGCGGGACTACTAACACCGGGGAGCTGTTTTTT. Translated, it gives CASSLRSGTTNTGELFF.

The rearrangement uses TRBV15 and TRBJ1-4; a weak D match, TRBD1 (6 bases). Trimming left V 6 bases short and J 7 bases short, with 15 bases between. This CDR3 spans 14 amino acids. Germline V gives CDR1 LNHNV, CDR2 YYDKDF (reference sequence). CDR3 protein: CATSTNRGGEKLFF. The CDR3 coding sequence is TGTGCCACCAGTACAAATAGGGGGGGTGAAAAACTGTTTTTT.